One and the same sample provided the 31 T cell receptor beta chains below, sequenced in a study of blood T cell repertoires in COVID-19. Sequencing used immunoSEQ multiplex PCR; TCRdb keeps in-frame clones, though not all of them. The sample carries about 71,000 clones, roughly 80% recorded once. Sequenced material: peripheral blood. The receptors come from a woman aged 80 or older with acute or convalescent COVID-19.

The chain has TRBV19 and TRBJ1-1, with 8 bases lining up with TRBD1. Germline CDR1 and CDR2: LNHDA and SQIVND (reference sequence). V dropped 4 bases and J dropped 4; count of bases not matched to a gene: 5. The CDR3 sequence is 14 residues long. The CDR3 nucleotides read TGTGCCAGTAGTACCGACAGGGGCGGCACTGAAGCTTTCTTT. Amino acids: CASSTDRGGTEAFF. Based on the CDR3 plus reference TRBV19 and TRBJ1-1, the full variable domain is DGGITQSPKYLFRKEGQNVTLSCEQNLNHDAMYWYRQDPGQGLRLIYYSQIVNDFQKGDIAEGYSVSREKKESFPLTVTSAQKNPTAFYLCASSTDRGGTEAFFGQGTRLTVV.

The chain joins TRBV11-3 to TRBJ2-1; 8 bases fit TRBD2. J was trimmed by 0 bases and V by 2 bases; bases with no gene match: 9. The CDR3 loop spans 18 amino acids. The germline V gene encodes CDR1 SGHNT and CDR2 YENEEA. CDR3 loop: CASSLRGGRPSSYNEQFF. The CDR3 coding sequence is TGTGCCAGCAGCTTAAGAGGCGGGAGGCCGTCCTCCTACAATGAGCAGTTCTTC.

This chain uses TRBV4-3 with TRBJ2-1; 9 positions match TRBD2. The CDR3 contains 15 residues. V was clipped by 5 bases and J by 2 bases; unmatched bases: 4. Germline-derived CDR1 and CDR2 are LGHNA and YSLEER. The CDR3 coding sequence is TGCGCCAGCAGCGGCCTAGCGGGGACCTACAATGAGCAGTTCTTC. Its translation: CASSGLAGTYNEQFF.

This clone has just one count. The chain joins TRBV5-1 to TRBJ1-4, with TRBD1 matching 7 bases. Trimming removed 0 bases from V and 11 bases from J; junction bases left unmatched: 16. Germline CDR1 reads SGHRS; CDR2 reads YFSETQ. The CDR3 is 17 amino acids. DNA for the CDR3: TGCGCCAGCAGCTTGGGGACAGGTAGGACAAGCGCGGAGAAACTGTTTTTT. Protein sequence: CASSLGTGRTSAEKLFF.

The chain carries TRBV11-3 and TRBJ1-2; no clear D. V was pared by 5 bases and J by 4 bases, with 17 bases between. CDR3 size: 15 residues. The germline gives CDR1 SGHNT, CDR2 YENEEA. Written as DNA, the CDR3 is TGTGCCAGCAGCCTGAGGACCGGGGTCGGCTATGGCTACACCTTC. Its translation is CASSLRTGVGYGYTF.

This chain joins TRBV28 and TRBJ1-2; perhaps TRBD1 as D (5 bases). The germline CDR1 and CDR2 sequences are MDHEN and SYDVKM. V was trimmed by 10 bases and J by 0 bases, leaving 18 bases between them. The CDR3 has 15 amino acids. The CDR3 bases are TGTGCCACCCATTCAGGAGCAGGGACTAACTATGGCTACACCTTC. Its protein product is CATHSGAGTNYGYTF.

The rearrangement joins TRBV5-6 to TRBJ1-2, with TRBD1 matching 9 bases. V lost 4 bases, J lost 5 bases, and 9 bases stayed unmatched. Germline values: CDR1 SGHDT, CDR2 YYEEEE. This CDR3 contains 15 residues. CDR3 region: CASSDRDRVWYGYTF. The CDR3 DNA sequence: TGTGCCAGCAGCGACCGGGACAGGGTATGGTATGGCTACACCTTC.

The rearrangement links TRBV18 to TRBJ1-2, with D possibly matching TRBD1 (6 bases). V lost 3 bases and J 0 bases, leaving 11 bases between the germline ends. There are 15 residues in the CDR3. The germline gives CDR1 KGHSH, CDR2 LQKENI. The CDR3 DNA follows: TGTGCCAGCTCACCTGGACAGCTGTCTAACTATGGCTACACCTTC. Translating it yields CASSPGQLSNYGYTF.

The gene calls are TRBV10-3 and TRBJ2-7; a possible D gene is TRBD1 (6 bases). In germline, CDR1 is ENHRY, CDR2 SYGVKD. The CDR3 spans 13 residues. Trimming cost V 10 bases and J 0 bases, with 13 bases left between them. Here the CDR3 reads CATLDRPSYEQYF. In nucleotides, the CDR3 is TGTGCCACCCTTGACAGGCCCTCCTACGAGCAGTACTTC.

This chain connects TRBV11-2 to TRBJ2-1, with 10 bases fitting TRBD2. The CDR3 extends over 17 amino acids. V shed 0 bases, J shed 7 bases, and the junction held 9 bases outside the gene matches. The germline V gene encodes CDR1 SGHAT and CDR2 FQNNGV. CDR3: CASSLDLPLAGVNEQFF. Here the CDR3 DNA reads TGTGCCAGCAGCTTAGATCTTCCCCTAGCGGGAGTTAATGAGCAGTTCTTC.

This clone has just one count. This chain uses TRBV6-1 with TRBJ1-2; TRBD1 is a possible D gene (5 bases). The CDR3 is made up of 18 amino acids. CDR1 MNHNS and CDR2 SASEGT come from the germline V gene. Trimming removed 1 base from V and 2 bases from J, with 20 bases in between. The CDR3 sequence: CASSEGARAMPKNYGYTF. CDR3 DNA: TGTGCCAGCAGTGAAGGAGCCAGGGCGATGCCGAAGAACTATGGCTACACCTTC.

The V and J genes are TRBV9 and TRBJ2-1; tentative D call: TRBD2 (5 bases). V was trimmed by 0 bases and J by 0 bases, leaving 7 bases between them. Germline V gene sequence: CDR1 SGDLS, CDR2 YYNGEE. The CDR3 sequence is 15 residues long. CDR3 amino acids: CASSVGGPSYNEQFF. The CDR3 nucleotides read TGTGCCAGCAGCGTAGGAGGGCCCTCCTACAATGAGCAGTTCTTC.

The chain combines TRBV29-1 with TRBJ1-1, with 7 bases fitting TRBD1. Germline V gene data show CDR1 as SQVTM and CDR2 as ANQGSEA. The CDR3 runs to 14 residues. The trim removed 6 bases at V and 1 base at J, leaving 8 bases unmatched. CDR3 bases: TGCAGCGTCGAACAGACAGGGAGGAACACTGAAGCTTTCTTT. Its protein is CSVEQTGRNTEAFF.

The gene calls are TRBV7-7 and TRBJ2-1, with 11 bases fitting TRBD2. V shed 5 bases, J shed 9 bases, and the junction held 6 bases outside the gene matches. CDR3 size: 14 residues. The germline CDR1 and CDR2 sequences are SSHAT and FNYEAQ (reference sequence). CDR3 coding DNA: TGTGCCAGCAGCCTGGGACTAGCGGTCGGTGAGCAGTTCTTC. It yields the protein CASSLGLAVGEQFF.

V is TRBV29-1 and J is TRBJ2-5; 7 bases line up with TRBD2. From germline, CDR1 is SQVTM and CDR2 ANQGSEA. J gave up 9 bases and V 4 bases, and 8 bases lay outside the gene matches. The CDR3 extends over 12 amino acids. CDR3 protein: CSVGGTTDSQYF. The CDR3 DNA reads TGCAGCGTTGGGGGGACTACCGATTCCCAGTACTTC.

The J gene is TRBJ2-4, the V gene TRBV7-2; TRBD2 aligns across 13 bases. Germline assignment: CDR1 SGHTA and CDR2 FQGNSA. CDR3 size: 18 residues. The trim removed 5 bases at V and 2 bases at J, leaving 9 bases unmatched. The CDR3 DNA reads TGTGCCAGCAGCACCAGACTAGCGGGAGGTTATACCAAAAACATTCAGTACTTC. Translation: CASSTRLAGGYTKNIQYF.

The CDR3 here is CASSYLVAGNNEQFF. For the CDR3, the DNA is TGTGCCAGCAGTTACTTGGTAGCGGGGAACAATGAGCAGTTCTTC. The chain recombines TRBV6-5 with TRBJ2-1; 8 nucleotides align to TRBD2. In germline, CDR1 is MNHEY, CDR2 SVGAGI. V dropped 1 base and J dropped 5; count of bases not matched to a gene: 4. The CDR3 has 15 residues.

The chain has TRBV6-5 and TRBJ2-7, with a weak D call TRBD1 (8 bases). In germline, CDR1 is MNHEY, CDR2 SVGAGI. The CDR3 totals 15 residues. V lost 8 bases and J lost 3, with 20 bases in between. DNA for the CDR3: TGTGCCAGCGGGCGGGGGACAGGAGAACTCTACGAGCAGTACTTC. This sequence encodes CASGRGTGELYEQYF.

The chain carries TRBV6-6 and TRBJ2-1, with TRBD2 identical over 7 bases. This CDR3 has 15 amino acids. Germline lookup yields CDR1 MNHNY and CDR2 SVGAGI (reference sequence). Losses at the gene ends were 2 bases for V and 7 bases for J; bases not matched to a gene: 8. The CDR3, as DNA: TGTGCCAGCAGTTACCAAAACCCACTAGCGAATGAGCAGTTCTTC. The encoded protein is CASSYQNPLANEQFF.

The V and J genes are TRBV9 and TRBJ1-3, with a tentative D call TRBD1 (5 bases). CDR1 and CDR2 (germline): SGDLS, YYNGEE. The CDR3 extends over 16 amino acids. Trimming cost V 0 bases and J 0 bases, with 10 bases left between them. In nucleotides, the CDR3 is TGTGCCAGCAGCGTAGGGGGGAGGAGCTCTGGAAACACCATATATTTT. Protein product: CASSVGGRSSGNTIYF.

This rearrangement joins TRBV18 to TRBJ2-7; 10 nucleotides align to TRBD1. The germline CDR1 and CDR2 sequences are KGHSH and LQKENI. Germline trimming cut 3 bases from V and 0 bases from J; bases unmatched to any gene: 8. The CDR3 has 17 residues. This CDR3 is CASSPRGTGVYSYEQYF. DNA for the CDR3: TGTGCCAGCTCACCGCGCGGGACAGGGGTCTACTCCTACGAGCAGTACTTC.

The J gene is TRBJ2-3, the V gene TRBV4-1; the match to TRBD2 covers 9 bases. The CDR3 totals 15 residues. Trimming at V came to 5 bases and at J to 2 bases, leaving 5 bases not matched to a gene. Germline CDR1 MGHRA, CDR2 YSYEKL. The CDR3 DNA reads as TGCGCCAGCAGCTTGCTAGCGGGACACACAGATACGCAGTATTTT. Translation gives CASSLLAGHTDTQYF.

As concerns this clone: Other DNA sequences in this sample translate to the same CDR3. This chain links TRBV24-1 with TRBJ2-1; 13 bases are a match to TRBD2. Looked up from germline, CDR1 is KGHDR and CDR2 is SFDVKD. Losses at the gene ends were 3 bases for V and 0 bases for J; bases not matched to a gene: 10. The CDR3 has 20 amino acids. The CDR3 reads CATSDPNPGLAGSSYNEQFF. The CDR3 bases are TGTGCCACCAGTGATCCAAATCCGGGACTAGCGGGGAGCTCCTACAATGAGCAGTTCTTC.

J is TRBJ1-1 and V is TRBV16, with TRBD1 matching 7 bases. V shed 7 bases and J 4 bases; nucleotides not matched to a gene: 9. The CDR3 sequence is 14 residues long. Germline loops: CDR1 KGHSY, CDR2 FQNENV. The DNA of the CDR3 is TGTGCCAGCACCCACCTACACAGGGGCACTGAAGCTTTCTTT. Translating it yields CASTHLHRGTEAFF.

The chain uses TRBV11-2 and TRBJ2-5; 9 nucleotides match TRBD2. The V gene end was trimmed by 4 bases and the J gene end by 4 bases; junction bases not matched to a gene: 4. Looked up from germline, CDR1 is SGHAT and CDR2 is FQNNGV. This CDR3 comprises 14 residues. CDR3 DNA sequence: TGTGCCAGCAGCTCTAGCGGGGTCGGAGAGACCCAGTACTTC. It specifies CASSSSGVGETQYF.

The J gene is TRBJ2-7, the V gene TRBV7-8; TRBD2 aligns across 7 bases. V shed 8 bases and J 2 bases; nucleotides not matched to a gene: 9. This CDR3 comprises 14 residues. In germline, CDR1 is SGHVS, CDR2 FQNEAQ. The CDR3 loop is CASGRADFAYEQYF. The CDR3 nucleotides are TGTGCCAGCGGGAGGGCCGACTTCGCCTACGAGCAGTACTTC.

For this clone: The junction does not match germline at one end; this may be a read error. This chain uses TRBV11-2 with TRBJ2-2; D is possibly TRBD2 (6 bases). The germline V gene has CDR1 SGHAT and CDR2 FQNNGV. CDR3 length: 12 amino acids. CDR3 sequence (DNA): TGTGCCAGCAGCCTCCGGGACTCCTCGGTGGTTTTT. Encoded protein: CASSLRDSSVVF.

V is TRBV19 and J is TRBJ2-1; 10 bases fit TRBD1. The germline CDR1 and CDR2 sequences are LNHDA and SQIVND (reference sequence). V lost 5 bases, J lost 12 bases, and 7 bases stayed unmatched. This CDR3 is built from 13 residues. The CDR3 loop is CASSEGQGLRQFF. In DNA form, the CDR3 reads TGTGCCAGTAGTGAGGGACAGGGGCTTAGGCAGTTCTTC.

Here the CDR3 reads CSVVLRLAGGSGEQYF. In DNA form, the CDR3 reads TGCAGCGTTGTTCTAAGACTAGCGGGAGGGTCCGGCGAGCAGTACTTC. V is TRBV29-1 and J is TRBJ2-7; 14 nucleotides match TRBD2. Germline V CDR1 and CDR2: SQVTM, ANQGSEA. Trimming at V came to 4 bases and at J to 6 bases, leaving 11 bases not matched to a gene. This CDR3 contains 16 residues.

CDR3 nucleotide sequence: TGTGCCAGCAGCTTGGGAGCGGATCCCAGCTCCTACGAGCAGTACTTC. This gives the protein CASSLGADPSSYEQYF. The V and J genes are TRBV5-6 and TRBJ2-7, with D perhaps matching TRBD2 (5 bases). Germline V gene lookup returns CDR1 SGHDT and CDR2 YYEEEE. The CDR3 covers 16 residues. V lost 0 bases to trimming and J lost 0 bases, with 13 bases between them.

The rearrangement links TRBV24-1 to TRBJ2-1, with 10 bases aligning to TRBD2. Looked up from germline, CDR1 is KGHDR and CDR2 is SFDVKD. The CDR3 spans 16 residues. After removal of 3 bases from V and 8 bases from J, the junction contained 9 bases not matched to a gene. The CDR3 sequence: CATSDGVSGRDDEQFF. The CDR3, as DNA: TGTGCCACCAGTGATGGGGTGAGCGGGAGGGACGATGAGCAGTTCTTC.